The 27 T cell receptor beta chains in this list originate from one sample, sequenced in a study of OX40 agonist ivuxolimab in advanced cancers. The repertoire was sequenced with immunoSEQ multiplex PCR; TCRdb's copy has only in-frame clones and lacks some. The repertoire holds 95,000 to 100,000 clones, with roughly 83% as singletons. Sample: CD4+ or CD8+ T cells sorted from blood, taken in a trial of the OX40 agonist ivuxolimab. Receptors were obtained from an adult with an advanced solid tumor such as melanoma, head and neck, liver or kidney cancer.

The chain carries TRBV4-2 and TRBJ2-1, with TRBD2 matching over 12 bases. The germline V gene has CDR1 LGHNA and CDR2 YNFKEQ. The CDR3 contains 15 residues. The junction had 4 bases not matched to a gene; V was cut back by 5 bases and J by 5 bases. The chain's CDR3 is CASSLRLAGDNEQFF. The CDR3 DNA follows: TGTGCCAGCAGCTTAAGACTAGCGGGAGACAATGAGCAGTTCTTC.

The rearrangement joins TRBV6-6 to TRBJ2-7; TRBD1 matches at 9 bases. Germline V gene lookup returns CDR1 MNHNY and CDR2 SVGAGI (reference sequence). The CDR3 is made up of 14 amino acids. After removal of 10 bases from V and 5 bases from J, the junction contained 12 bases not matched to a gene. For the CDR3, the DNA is TGTGCCACCTCCGGGGGACAGGGAATCCACGAGCAGTACTTC. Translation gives CATSGGQGIHEQYF.

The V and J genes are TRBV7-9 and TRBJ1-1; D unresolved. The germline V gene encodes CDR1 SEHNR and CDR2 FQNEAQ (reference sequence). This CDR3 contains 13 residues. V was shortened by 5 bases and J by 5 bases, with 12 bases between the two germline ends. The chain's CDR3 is CASSPSAATEAFF. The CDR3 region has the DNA TGTGCCAGCAGCCCATCGGCGGCGACTGAAGCTTTCTTT.

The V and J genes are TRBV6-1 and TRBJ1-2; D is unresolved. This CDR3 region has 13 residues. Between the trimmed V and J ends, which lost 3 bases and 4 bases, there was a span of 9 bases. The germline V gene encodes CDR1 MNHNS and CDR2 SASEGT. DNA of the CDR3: TGTGCCAGCAGTGAGATAGCAGGCTATGGCTACACCTTC. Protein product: CASSEIAGYGYTF.

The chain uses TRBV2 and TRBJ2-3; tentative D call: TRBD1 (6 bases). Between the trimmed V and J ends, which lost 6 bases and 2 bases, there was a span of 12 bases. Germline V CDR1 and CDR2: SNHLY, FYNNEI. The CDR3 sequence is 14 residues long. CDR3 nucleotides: TGTGCCAGCAGACGGACAGAATTCACAGATACGCAGTATTTT. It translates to CASRRTEFTDTQYF.

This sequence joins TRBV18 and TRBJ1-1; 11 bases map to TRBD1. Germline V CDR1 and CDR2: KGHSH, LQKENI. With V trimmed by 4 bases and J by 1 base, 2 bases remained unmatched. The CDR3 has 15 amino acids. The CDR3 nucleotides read TGTGCCAGCTCACGGGACAGGGGGGAGAACACTGAAGCTTTCTTT. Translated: CASSRDRGENTEAFF.

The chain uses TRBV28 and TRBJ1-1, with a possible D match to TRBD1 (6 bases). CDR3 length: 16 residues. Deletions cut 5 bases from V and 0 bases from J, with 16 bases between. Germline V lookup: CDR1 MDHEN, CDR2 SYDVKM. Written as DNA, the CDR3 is TGTGCCAGCAGTCCGTGGACAGTCAACATGAACACTGAAGCTTTCTTT. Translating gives CASSPWTVNMNTEAFF.

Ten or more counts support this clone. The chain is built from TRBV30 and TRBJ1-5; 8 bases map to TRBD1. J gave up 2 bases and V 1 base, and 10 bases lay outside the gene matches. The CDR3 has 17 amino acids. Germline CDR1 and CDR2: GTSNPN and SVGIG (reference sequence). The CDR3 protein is CAWSAQGAAKGNQPQHF. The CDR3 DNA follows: TGTGCCTGGAGTGCGCAGGGGGCCGCTAAGGGCAATCAGCCCCAGCATTTT. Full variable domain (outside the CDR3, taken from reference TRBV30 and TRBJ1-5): SQTIHQWPATLVQPVGSPLSLECTVEGTSNPNLYWYRQAAGRGLQLLFYSVGIGQISSEVPQNLSASRPQDRQFILSSKKLLLSDSGFYLCAWSAQGAAKGNQPQHFGDGTRLSIL.

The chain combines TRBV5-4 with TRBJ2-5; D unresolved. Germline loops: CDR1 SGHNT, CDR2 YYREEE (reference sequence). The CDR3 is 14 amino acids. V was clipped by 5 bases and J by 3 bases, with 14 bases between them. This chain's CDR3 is CASRPAAGEETQYF. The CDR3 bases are TGTGCCAGCAGACCCGCGGCAGGAGAAGAGACCCAGTACTTC.

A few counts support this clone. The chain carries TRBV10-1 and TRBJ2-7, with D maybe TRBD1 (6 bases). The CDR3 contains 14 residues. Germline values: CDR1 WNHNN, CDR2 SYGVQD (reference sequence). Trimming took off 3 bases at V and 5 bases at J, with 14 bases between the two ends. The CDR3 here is CASSDTGYSHEQYF. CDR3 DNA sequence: TGCGCCAGCAGTGACACAGGGTATAGCCACGAGCAGTACTTC.

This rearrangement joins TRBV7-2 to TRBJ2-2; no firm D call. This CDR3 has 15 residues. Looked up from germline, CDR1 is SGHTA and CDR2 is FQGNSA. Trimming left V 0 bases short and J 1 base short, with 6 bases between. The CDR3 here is CASSLARQNTGELFF. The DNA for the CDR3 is TGTGCCAGCAGCTTAGCGCGGCAGAACACCGGGGAGCTGTTTTTT.

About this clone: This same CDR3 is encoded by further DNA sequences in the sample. In nucleotides, the CDR3 is TGTGCCAGCAGTTTATCGGCAGCCCATGAAAAACTGTTTTTT. Translation gives CASSLSAAHEKLFF. V gene TRBV27 combines with J gene TRBJ1-4; D gene uncertain. This CDR3 comprises 14 residues. The germline V gene encodes CDR1 MNHEY and CDR2 SMNVEV (reference sequence). Trimming took 0 bases from V and 6 from J, leaving 8 bases between them.

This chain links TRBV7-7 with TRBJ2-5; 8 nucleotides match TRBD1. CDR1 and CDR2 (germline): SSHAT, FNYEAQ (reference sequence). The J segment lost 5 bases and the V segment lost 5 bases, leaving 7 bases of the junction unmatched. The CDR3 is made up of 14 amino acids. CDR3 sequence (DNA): TGTGCCAGCAGCACAAGCACAGGGGGGGAGACCCAGTACTTC. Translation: CASSTSTGGETQYF.

The CDR3 loop is CASSEGQGTNTEAFF. In nucleotides, the CDR3 is TGTGCCAGCAGTGAAGGGCAGGGGACGAACACTGAAGCTTTCTTT. The V gene is TRBV28, the J gene TRBJ1-1, with a weak D call TRBD1 (6 bases). V was shortened by 5 bases and J by 1 base, with 14 bases between the two germline ends. CDR3 length: 15 residues. Germline-derived CDR1 and CDR2 are MDHEN and SYDVKM.

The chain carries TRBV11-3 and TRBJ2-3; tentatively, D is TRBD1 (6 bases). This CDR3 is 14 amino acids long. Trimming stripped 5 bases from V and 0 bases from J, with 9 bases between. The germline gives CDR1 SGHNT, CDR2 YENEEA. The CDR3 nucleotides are TGTGCCAGCAGCCCCGGACAGAGCACAGATACGCAGTATTTT. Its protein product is CASSPGQSTDTQYF. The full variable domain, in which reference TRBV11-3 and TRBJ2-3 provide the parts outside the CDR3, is EAGVVQSPRYKIIEKKQPVAFWCNPISGHNTLYWYLQNLGQGPELLIRYENEEAVDDSQLPKDRFSAERLKGVDSTLKIQPAELGDSAVYLCASSPGQSTDTQYFGPGTRLTVL.

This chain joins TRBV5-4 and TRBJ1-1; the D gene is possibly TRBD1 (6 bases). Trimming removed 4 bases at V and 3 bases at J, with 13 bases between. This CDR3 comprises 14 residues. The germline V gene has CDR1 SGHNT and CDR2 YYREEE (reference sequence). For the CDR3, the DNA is TGTGCCAGCAGCCCGGGGGCGCGGGACACTGAAGCTTTCTTT. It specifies CASSPGARDTEAFF.

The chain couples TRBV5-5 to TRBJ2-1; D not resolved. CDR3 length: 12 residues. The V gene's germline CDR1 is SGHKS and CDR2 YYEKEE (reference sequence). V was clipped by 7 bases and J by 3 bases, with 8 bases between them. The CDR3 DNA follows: TGTGCCAGCTTAAGGGACTACAATGAGCAGTTCTTC. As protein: CASLRDYNEQFF.

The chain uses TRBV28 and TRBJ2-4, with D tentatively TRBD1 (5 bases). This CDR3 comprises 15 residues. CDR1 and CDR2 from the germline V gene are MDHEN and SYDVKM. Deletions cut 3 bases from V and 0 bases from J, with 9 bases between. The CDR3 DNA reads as TGTGCCAGCAGTTTGACAGCTGTAGCCAAAAACATTCAGTACTTC. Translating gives CASSLTAVAKNIQYF. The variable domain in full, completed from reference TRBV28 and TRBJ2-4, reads DVKVTQSSRYLVKRTGEKVFLECVQDMDHENMFWYRQDPGLGLRLIYFSYDVKMKEKGDIPEGYSVSREKKERFSLILESASTNQTSMYLCASSLTAVAKNIQYFGAGTRLSVL.

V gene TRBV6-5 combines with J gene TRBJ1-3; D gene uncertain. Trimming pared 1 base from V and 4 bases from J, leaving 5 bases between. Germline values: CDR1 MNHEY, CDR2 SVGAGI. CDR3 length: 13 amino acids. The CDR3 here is CASSYYGGNTIYF. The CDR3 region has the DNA TGTGCCAGCAGTTACTATGGAGGAAACACCATATATTTT.

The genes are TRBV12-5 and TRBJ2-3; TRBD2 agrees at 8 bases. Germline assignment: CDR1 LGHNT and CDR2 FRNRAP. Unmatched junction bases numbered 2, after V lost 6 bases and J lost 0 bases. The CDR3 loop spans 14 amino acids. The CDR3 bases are TGTGCTAGTGGATCTAGCGGGAGCACAGATACGCAGTATTTT. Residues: CASGSSGSTDTQYF.

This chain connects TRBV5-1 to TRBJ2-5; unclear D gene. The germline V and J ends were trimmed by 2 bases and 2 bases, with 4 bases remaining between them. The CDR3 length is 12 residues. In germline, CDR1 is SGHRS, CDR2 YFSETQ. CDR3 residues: CASSFSQETQYF. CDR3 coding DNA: TGCGCCAGCAGCTTTTCACAAGAGACCCAGTACTTC.

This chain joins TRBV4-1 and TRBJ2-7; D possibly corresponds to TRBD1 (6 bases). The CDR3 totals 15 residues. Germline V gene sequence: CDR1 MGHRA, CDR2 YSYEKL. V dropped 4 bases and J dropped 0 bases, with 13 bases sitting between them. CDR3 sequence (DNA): TGCGCCAGCAGCCTAAGGGACACACCCTCCTACGAGCAGTACTTC. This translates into CASSLRDTPSYEQYF.

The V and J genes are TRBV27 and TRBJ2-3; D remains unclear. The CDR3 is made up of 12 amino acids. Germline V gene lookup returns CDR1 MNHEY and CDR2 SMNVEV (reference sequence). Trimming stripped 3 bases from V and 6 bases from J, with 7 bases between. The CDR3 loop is CASSLGRDTQYF. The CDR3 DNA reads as TGTGCCAGCAGTTTGGGAAGGGATACGCAGTATTTT.

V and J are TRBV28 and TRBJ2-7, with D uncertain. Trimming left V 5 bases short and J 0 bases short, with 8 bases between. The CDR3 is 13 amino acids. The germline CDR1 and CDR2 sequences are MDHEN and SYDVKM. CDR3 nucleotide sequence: TGTGCCAGCAGTCTTGGAAGCTCCTACGAGCAGTACTTC. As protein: CASSLGSSYEQYF.

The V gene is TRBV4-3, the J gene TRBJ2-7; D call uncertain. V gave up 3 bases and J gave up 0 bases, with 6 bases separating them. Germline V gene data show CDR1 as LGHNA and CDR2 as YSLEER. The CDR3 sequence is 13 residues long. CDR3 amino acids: CASSHRDSYEQYF. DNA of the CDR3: TGCGCCAGCAGCCATAGGGACTCCTACGAGCAGTACTTC.

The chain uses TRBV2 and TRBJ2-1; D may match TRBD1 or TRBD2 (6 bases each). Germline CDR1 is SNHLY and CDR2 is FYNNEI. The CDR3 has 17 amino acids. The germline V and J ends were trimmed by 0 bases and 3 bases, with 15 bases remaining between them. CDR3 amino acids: CASSEAGGGVRYNEQFF. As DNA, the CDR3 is TGTGCCAGCAGTGAAGCGGGGGGCGGGGTGCGCTACAATGAGCAGTTCTTC.

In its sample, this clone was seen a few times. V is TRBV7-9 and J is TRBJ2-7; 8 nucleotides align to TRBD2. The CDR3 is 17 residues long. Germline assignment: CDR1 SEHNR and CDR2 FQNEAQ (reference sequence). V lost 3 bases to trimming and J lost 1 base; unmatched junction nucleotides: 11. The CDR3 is CASSFLPRGGASYEQYF. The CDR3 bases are TGTGCCAGCAGCTTTCTCCCCCGGGGGGGGGCGTCCTACGAGCAGTACTTC. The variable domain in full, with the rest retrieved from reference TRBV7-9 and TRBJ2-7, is DTGVSQNPRHKITKRGQNVTFRCDPISEHNRLYWYRQTLGQGPEFLTYFQNEAQLEKSRLLSDRFSAERPKGSFSTLEIQRTEQGDSAMYLCASSFLPRGGASYEQYFGPGTRLTVT.